This entry lists 10 T cell receptor beta chains sequenced from one sample in a study of response to subunit inactivated influenza vaccine. One entry per CDR3 protein results from TCRdb running MiXCR on the RT-PCR reads. Of 600,000 to 700,000 distinct CDR3 sequences listed, 12% to 15% are singletons. The source material was PBMCs from blood, sampled approximately 15 days before vaccination. The receptors stem from a man aged 45-60 years who received an inactivated influenza vaccine.

There are many counts of this clonotype. In nucleotides, the CDR3 is TGTGCCAGCAGTTTAGAATTATATGGCTACACCTTC. Translated: CASSLELYGYTF. The genes are TRBV12-3 or TRBV12-4 and TRBJ1-2, with D hard to call. V shed 1 base and J shed 5 bases, with 5 bases lying between them. The CDR3 spans 12 residues.

In this sample, this clonotype turned up a few times. The chain employs TRBV20-1 and TRBJ1-5, with a tentative D call TRBD1 (6 bases). V was cut by 3 bases and J by 4 bases, with 13 bases left in between. CDR1 and CDR2 (germline): DFQATT, SNEGSKA (reference sequence). The CDR3 is 14 amino acids. CDR3 sequence: CSARTGQPNQPQHF. CDR3 sequence (DNA): TGCAGTGCTAGGACCGGACAGCCAAATCAGCCCCAGCATTTT.

This chain connects TRBV20-1 to TRBJ2-7, with TRBD2 identical over 12 bases. Germline values: CDR1 DFQATT, CDR2 SNEGSKA (reference sequence). With V trimmed by 5 bases and J by 4 bases, 9 bases remained unmatched. The CDR3 spans 15 residues. The CDR3 loop is CSADLRTSGKYEQYF. CDR3 DNA sequence: TGCAGTGCTGACTTACGGACTAGCGGGAAATACGAGCAGTACTTC.

This clonotype was seen a few times. The rearrangement joins TRBV6-5 to TRBJ2-3, with D unresolved. This CDR3 is built from 15 residues. CDR1 is MNHEY and CDR2 is SVGAGI in the germline V gene. V was shortened by 3 bases and J by 1 base, with 11 bases between the two germline ends. CDR3 sequence (DNA): TGTGCCAGCAGTTATGCAGGTTTGGGCACAGATACGCAGTATTTT. Translation gives CASSYAGLGTDTQYF.

Ten or more counts support this clonotype. The rearrangement uses TRBV20-1 and TRBJ1-2, with D maybe TRBD1 (5 bases). Germline CDR1 and CDR2: DFQATT and SNEGSKA (reference sequence). The CDR3 loop spans 15 amino acids. V was pared by 6 bases and J by 4 bases, with 21 bases between. CDR3 loop: CSALSGGRTTYGYTF. The CDR3 region has the DNA TGCAGTGCCCTCTCCGGGGGACGTACCACCTATGGCTACACCTTC.

The chain links TRBV7-8 to TRBJ1-1, with D unclear. This CDR3 region has 14 residues. The germline V gene encodes CDR1 SGHVS and CDR2 FQNEAQ. The germline V and J ends were trimmed by 2 bases and 7 bases, with 14 bases remaining between them. CDR3: CASSLRQSLGEAFF. The CDR3 DNA reads as TGTGCCAGCAGCTTAAGGCAGTCGTTGGGTGAAGCTTTCTTT.

The CDR3 here is CASSYSPTAARYQETQYF. CDR3 sequence (DNA): TGTGCCAGCAGTTACTCTCCCACGGCAGCCAGGTACCAAGAGACCCAGTACTTC. The chain uses TRBV6-5 and TRBJ2-5, with no clear D. CDR1 is MNHEY and CDR2 is SVGAGI in the germline V gene. This CDR3 is 18 amino acids long. V lost 0 bases and J 0 bases, leaving 17 bases between the germline ends.

The chain joins TRBV5-1 to TRBJ1-1, with D perhaps matching TRBD1 (6 bases). This CDR3 region has 15 residues. V dropped 2 bases and J dropped 1 base, with 12 bases sitting between them. Per the germline V gene, CDR1 is SGHRS and CDR2 is YFSETQ. The CDR3 sequence is CASSFLGHPNTEAFF. CDR3 nucleotides: TGCGCCAGCAGCTTCCTGGGACACCCGAACACTGAAGCTTTCTTT.

This chain connects TRBV28 to TRBJ1-4; D is uncertain. Trimming shortened V by 6 bases and J by 5 bases, and 13 bases separated the two germline ends. The CDR3 contains 14 residues. The germline CDR1 and CDR2 sequences are MDHEN and SYDVKM. CDR3 sequence: CASSPTSLNEKLFF. The CDR3 nucleotides read TGTGCCAGCAGCCCCACTAGTCTGAATGAAAAACTGTTTTTT.

This clonotype was detected a few times. V and J are TRBV7-2 and TRBJ2-3, with TRBD2 identical over 9 bases. V was pared by 6 bases and J by 6 bases, with 4 bases of the junction left unmatched. This CDR3 spans 13 amino acids. Germline lookup yields CDR1 SGHTA and CDR2 FQGNSA. Here the CDR3 DNA reads TGTGCCAGCAGGATAGCGGGAGAGGATACGCAGTATTTT. This gives the protein CASRIAGEDTQYF.